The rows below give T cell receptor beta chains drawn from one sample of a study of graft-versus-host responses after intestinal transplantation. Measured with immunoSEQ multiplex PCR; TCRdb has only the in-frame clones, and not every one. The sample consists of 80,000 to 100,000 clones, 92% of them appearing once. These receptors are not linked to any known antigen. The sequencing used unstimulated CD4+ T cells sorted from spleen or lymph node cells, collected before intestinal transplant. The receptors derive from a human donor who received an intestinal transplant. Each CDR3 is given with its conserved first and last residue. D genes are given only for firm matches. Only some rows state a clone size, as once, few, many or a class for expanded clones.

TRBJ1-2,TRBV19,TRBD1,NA,TGTGCCAGTAGTGTGGACAGGGGGACCAAAGTTGGCTACACCTTC,CASSVDRGTKVGYTF
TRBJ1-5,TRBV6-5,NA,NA,TGTGCCAGCAGTTACGGGAGGGTTCAGCCCCAGCATTTT,CASSYGRVQPQHF
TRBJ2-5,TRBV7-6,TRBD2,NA,TGTGCCAGCAGCTTCGGGGGGAACCAAGAGACCCAGTACTTC,CASSFGGNQETQYF
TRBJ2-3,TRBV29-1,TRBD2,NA,TGCAGCGCCCTAGCGGGGGGGCGTGGAGATACGCAGTATTTT,CSALAGGRGDTQYF
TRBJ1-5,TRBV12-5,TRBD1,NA,TGTGCTAGTGGTCAACCGGACAGGCGGAGCCAGCATTTT,CASGQPDRRSQHF
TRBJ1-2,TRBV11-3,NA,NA,TGTGCCAGCAGCTCTCTCGGGACTAACTATGGCTACACCTTC,CASSSLGTNYGYTF
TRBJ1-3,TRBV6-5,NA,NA,TGTGCCAGCAGGGACAGTTTCTCTGGAAACACCATATATTTT,CASRDSFSGNTIYF
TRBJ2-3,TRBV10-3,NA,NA,TGTGCCATCAGTGAGTATAGTCGGGATACGCAGTATTTT,CAISEYSRDTQYF
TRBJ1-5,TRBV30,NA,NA,TGTGCCTGGAACCGGGGGGACAATCAGCCCCAGCATTTT,CAWNRGDNQPQHF
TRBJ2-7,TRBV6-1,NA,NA,TGTGCCAGCAGAGACTTCTACGAGCAGTACTTC,CASRDFYEQYF
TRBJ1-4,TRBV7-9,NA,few,TGTGCCAGCAGCCTCTCACAGGGCTGGGGTGAAAAACTGTTTTTT,CASSLSQGWGEKLFF
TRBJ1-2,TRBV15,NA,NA,TGTGCCACCAGCAGAGTTCAGGGGAAAGGCTATGGCTACACCTTC,CATSRVQGKGYGYTF
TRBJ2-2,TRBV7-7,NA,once,TGTGCCAGCAGCTTGTCTACCGTCACCGGGGAGCTGTTTTTT,CASSLSTVTGELFF
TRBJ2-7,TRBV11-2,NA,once,TGTGCCAGCTTTTCGGGGTACCCACTTACGAGCGAGCAGTACTTC,CASFSGYPLTSEQYF
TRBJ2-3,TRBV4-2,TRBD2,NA,TGTGCCAGCAGCCAAGAGCTTCGACGACTAGCGGGGACAGATACGCAGTATTTT,CASSQELRRLAGTDTQYF
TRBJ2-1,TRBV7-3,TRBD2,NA,TGTGCCAGCAGCTTACCCCGGACTAGCGGGGGGAATAGTGAGCAGTTCTTC,CASSLPRTSGGNSEQFF
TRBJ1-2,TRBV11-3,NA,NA,TGTGCCAGCAGCCCTGATGGCAGGTTTCTCTATGGCTACACCTTC,CASSPDGRFLYGYTF
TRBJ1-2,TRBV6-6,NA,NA,TGTGCCAGCTCCTCAACTGAAGGACTGTACTATGGCTACACCTTC,CASSSTEGLYYGYTF
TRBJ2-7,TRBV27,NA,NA,TGTGCCAGCGGTCAAAGGAGGGACGAGCAGTACTTC,CASGQRRDEQYF
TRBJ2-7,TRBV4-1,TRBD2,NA,TGCGCCAGCAGCCTAGGGTTAGCGGGGACTGTCTACGAGCAGTACTTC,CASSLGLAGTVYEQYF
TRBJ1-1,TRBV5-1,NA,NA,TGCGCCAGCAGCCTGGACAGTTCGAACACTGAAGCTTTCTTT,CASSLDSSNTEAFF
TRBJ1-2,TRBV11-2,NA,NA,TGTGCCAGCAGCCCCCTGGCGGGTCCATATGGCTACACCTTC,CASSPLAGPYGYTF
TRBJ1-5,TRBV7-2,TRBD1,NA,TGTGCCAGCAGCCCAGACAGGGACCAGCCCCAGCATTTT,CASSPDRDQPQHF